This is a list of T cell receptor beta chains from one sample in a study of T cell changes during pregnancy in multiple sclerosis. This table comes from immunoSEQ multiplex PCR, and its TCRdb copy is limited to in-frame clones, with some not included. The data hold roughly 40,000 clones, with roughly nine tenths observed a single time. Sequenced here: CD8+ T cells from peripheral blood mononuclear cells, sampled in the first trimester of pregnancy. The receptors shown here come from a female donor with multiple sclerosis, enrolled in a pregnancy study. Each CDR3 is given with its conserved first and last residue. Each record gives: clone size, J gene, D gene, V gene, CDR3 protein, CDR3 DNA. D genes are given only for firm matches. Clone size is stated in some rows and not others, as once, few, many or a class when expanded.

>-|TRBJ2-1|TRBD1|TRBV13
CASSLGPDRGYNEQFF
TGTGCCAGCAGCTTAGGGCCGGACAGGGGATACAATGAGCAGTTCTTC
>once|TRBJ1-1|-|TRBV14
CASSQDQGIYTEAFF
TGTGCCAGCAGCCAAGATCAGGGGATATACACTGAAGCTTTCTTT
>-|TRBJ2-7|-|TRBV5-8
CASHGRAGYEQYF
TGTGCCAGCCATGGACGGGCGGGTTACGAGCAGTACTTC
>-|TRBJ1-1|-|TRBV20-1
CSAHSGVEAFF
TGCAGTGCCCACTCCGGGGTTGAAGCTTTCTTT
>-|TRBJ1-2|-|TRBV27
CASSPGGARGYTF
TGTGCCAGCAGCCCCGGAGGGGCGCGCGGCTACACCTTC
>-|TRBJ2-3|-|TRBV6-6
CATEEMNTQYF
TGTGCCACGGAGGAGATGAATACGCAGTATTTT
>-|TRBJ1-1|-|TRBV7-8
CASSQKRPVNTEAFF
TGTGCCAGCAGCCAAAAACGCCCGGTAAACACTGAAGCTTTCTTT
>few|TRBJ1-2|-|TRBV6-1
CASSESQNFYGYTF
TGTGCCAGCAGTGAATCTCAGAATTTCTATGGCTACACCTTC
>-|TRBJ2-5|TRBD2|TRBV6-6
CASSYGGGAETQYF
TGTGCCAGCAGTTACGGCGGGGGGGCAGAGACCCAGTACTTC
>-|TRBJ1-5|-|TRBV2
CASSEEGHSSYSNQPQHF
TGTGCCAGCAGTGAAGAGGGACACTCCTCATATAGCAATCAGCCCCAGCATTTT
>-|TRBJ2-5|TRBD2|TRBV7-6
CASSLSRTSGETQYF
TGTGCCAGCAGCTTATCCCGGACTAGCGGAGAGACCCAGTACTTC
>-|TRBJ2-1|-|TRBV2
CASRLPGYTYNEQFF
TGTGCCAGCAGACTCCCGGGATATACCTACAATGAGCAGTTCTTC
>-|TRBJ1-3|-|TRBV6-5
CASSELFSGNTIYF
TGTGCCAGCAGCGAACTGTTCTCTGGAAACACCATATATTTT
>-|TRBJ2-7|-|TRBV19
CASSAAGDPSYEQYF
TGTGCCAGTAGTGCGGCAGGGGATCCATCCTACGAGCAGTACTTC